Presented here are 26 T cell receptor beta chains from one specimen sequenced in a study of blood T cells in healthy people across ages. Using a J-beta primer mix together with a sample-barcoded 5' primer, a second PCR was run for roughly 6 to 12 cycles. TCRdb reprocessed the 5' RACE reads with MiXCR, giving one entry per CDR3 protein. The sample includes 750,000 to 950,000 distinct CDR3 sequences, roughly 24% of them seen just once. Separately, the same data were catalogued under a study of T cells of mothers and their children.

Source material: blood. These receptors all stem from a boy under 18 in good health.

V is TRBV5-1 and J is TRBJ1-2, with D tentatively TRBD1 (5 bases). This CDR3 has 13 amino acids. With 2 bases removed from V and 3 bases from J, the gap between germline ends came to 8 bases. Germline V CDR1 and CDR2: SGHRS, YFSETQ. The CDR3 DNA reads TGCGCCAGCAGCTTCTTGACAGACTATGGCTACACCTTC. This encodes CASSFLTDYGYTF.

The chain couples TRBV27 to TRBJ2-7; 9 bases are shared with TRBD2. This CDR3 comprises 15 residues. J lost 0 bases, V lost 5 bases, and 5 bases had no gene match. Germline V lookup: CDR1 MNHEY, CDR2 SMNVEV (reference sequence). The CDR3, as DNA: TGTGCCAGCAGTCGCGCGGGGGGGGTCTCCTACGAGCAGTACTTC. Amino acid sequence: CASSRAGGVSYEQYF.

The sample holds a few counts of this clonotype. The chain couples TRBV12-3 or TRBV12-4 to TRBJ1-5; TRBD1 matches at 11 bases. V lost 5 bases and J lost 4; bases outside the gene matches: 4. The CDR3 consists of 15 residues. This CDR3 is CASSPGQGDNQPQHF. In DNA form, the CDR3 reads TGTGCCAGCAGTCCGGGACAGGGGGATAATCAGCCCCAGCATTTT.

The rearrangement joins TRBV5-1 to TRBJ2-5; tentative D call: TRBD2 (7 bases). V gave up 5 bases and J gave up 4 bases, with 18 bases separating them. The CDR3 covers 15 residues. From germline, CDR1 is SGHRS and CDR2 YFSETQ. This chain's CDR3 is CASRAGDIPRETQYF. The CDR3, as DNA: TGCGCCAGCAGGGCGGGGGACATCCCCCGAGAGACCCAGTACTTC.

The CDR3 coding sequence is TGTGCCAGCAGCTTAGTCCCCGGGGGTAACACTGAAGCTTTCTTT. Protein product: CASSLVPGGNTEAFF. The chain uses TRBV7-6 and TRBJ1-1, with D perhaps matching TRBD1 (5 bases). The CDR3 contains 15 residues. V lost 1 base, J lost 2 bases, and 11 bases lay in between. Germline assignment: CDR1 SGHVS and CDR2 FNYEAQ.

This clonotype appeared a few times. The V and J genes are TRBV13 and TRBJ1-4; TRBD1 agrees at 8 bases. The CDR3 is 14 amino acids. Trimming cost V 7 bases and J 5 bases; bases outside gene matches: 6. The germline CDR1 and CDR2 sequences are PRHDT and FYEKMQ (reference sequence). CDR3 residues: CASTLTGENEKLFF. As DNA, the CDR3 is TGTGCCAGCACCCTGACAGGGGAAAATGAAAAACTGTTTTTT.

This clonotype was detected a few times. The chain carries TRBV11-2 and TRBJ2-1; 11 bases map to TRBD2. TRBJ2-5 explains the end of the DNA better; the J call may be wrong. The V gene's germline CDR1 is SGHAT and CDR2 FQNNGV. The CDR3 consists of 15 residues. The DNA of the CDR3 is TGTGCCAGCAGCGCACCGGGACTAGCGGTTAAGACCCAGTACTTC. Amino acids: CASSAPGLAVKTQYF.

V usage is TRBV10-3 and J usage is TRBJ2-7; D may be TRBD1 (7 bases). V lost 3 bases to trimming and J lost 3 bases, with 15 bases between them. Germline V gives CDR1 ENHRY, CDR2 SYGVKD. This CDR3 has 15 residues. The CDR3 nucleotides are TGTGCCATCAGTGACCTGCGCGGGACAGTCTACGAGCAGTACTTC. This gives the protein CAISDLRGTVYEQYF.

The rearrangement links TRBV29-1 to TRBJ2-1; 9 positions match TRBD2. The germline V gene has CDR1 SQVTM and CDR2 ANQGSEA. This CDR3 is built from 16 residues. V lost 0 bases, J lost 2 bases, and 5 bases stayed unmatched. Here the CDR3 reads CSVEDRAGGPYNEQFF. The CDR3 DNA is TGCAGCGTTGAAGATAGGGCGGGGGGGCCCTACAATGAGCAGTTCTTC.

This clonotype has a single count. The chain couples TRBV4-1 to TRBJ1-2; D perhaps matches TRBD1 (5 bases). This CDR3 region has 17 residues. Trimming stripped 0 bases from V and 1 base from J, with 15 bases between. CDR1 and CDR2 from the germline V gene are MGHRA and YSYEKL. The CDR3 DNA is TGCGCCAGCAGCCAAGAGGCCGGGGCAGCTCTTAACTATGGCTACACCTTC. It is translated as CASSQEAGAALNYGYTF.

This clonotype came up a few times. This chain links TRBV7-6 with TRBJ2-4, with unresolved D. V dropped 5 bases and J dropped 7 bases, with 18 bases sitting between them. CDR1 is SGHVS, CDR2 FNYEAQ, per germline. The CDR3 length is 15 residues. CDR3 bases: TGTGCCAGCAGCCCTAGGGTTAACTCTAGGAACATTCAGTACTTC. Amino acids: CASSPRVNSRNIQYF. The whole variable domain, remainder taken from reference TRBV7-6 and TRBJ2-4, is GAGVSQSPRYKVTKRGQDVALRCDPISGHVSLYWYRQALGQGPEFLTYFNYEAQQDKSGLPNDRFSAERPEGSISTLTIQRTEQRDSAMYRCASSPRVNSRNIQYFGAGTRLSVL.

The CDR3 loop is CASSTTGGPDTQYF. CDR3 DNA sequence: TGTGCCAGCTCAACCACAGGGGGCCCAGATACGCAGTATTTT. The chain is built from TRBV18 and TRBJ2-3; TRBD1 matches 9 bases. This CDR3 is built from 14 residues. The germline gives CDR1 KGHSH, CDR2 LQKENI. V lost 5 bases and J lost 4; bases outside the gene matches: 4.

The J gene is TRBJ2-3, the V gene TRBV5-1; D gene ambiguous. CDR1 SGHRS and CDR2 YFSETQ come from the germline V gene. The CDR3 has 15 amino acids. V lost 4 bases and J 3 bases, leaving 15 bases between the germline ends. CDR3 DNA: TGCGCCAGCAGCCCGGGCTTATTTGGAACAGATACGCAGTATTTT. It encodes CASSPGLFGTDTQYF.

The gene calls are TRBV28 and TRBJ1-1; D unresolved. This CDR3 is 13 amino acids long. The V end lost 5 bases, the J end lost 2 bases, and 9 bases lay between the germline ends. From germline, CDR1 is MDHEN and CDR2 SYDVKM. CDR3 sequence (DNA): TGTGCCAGCAGTCGGATTAGAAACACTGAAGCTTTCTTT. Protein sequence: CASSRIRNTEAFF.

The rearrangement joins TRBV7-8 to TRBJ2-1; D is perhaps TRBD1 or TRBD2 (5 bases each). With 3 bases removed from V and 0 bases from J, the gap between germline ends came to 15 bases. The CDR3 has 17 residues. Germline V gene lookup returns CDR1 SGHVS and CDR2 FQNEAQ. The CDR3 DNA reads TGTGCCAGCAGCTTGTCACCCCCGGGGCCCTCCTACAATGAGCAGTTCTTC. Translated: CASSLSPPGPSYNEQFF.

The chain recombines TRBV28 with TRBJ2-4; possibly TRBD1 or TRBD2 for D (5 bases each). The germline V gene has CDR1 MDHEN and CDR2 SYDVKM. The ends were cut back, 4 bases at V and 8 bases at J, with 21 bases in the middle. There are 16 residues in the CDR3. In nucleotides, the CDR3 is TGTGCCAGCAGTTCAGGGACGGACAACCGAGGGGACATTCAGTACTTC. Translating gives CASSSGTDNRGDIQYF.

The rearrangement joins TRBV20-1 to TRBJ2-1; D remains ambiguous. The better agreement between TRBJ2-7 and the DNA end casts doubt on the J call. Germline V gives CDR1 DFQATT, CDR2 SNEGSKA (reference sequence). The CDR3 has 11 amino acids. CDR3 sequence (DNA): TGCAGTGCGCAAGGCGTTGTCGAGCAGTACTTC. Its translation is CSAQGVVEQYF.

The CDR3 sequence is CGARRGSEQYF. The CDR3 region has the DNA TGCGGCGCCCGACGCGGAAGCGAGCAGTACTTC. V gene TRBV29-1 combines with J gene TRBJ2-5, with D uncertain. The end of the DNA fits TRBJ2-7 better, so the J call may be wrong. There are 11 residues in the CDR3. In germline, CDR1 is SQVTM, CDR2 ANQGSEA.

The chain combines TRBV6-6 with TRBJ2-7; D could derive from TRBD1 or TRBD2 (6 bases each). This CDR3 contains 13 residues. Germline V lookup: CDR1 MNHNY, CDR2 SVGAGI (reference sequence). With 8 bases removed from V and 3 bases from J, the gap between germline ends came to 14 bases. CDR3 protein: CASGLGGNYEQYF. CDR3 nucleotides: TGTGCCAGCGGGTTGGGGGGCAACTACGAGCAGTACTTC.

The chain uses TRBV12-3 or TRBV12-4 and TRBJ1-2; 10 bases agree with TRBD1. The J segment lost 4 bases and the V segment lost 2 bases, leaving 13 bases of the junction unmatched. CDR3 length: 18 amino acids. CDR3 nucleotides: TGTGCCAGCAGTTTAAGAGGGCTCTCCGGACAGGGGGGCTATGGCTACACCTTC. Translated: CASSLRGLSGQGGYGYTF.

This clonotype was seen many times. V is TRBV20-1 and J is TRBJ1-1; TRBD1 aligns across 7 bases. The CDR3 runs to 14 residues. Looked up from germline, CDR1 is DFQATT and CDR2 is SNEGSKA (reference sequence). V shed 0 bases, J shed 7 bases, and the junction held 8 bases outside the gene matches. The CDR3 loop is CSARDPGGGDEAFF. The CDR3 nucleotides are TGCAGTGCTAGAGACCCAGGGGGAGGGGATGAAGCTTTCTTT.

This clonotype showed up just a few times. This chain connects TRBV4-1 to TRBJ2-7; weak D call: TRBD2 (5 bases). Trimming cost V 1 base and J 7 bases, with 14 bases left between them. Germline V gene data show CDR1 as MGHRA and CDR2 as YSYEKL. The CDR3 covers 14 residues. The CDR3 nucleotides read TGCGCCAGCAGCCAAGTCGGGCCCCCGGGGGAGCAGTACTTC. Translated, it gives CASSQVGPPGEQYF.

This clonotype was seen ten or more times. V and J are TRBV2 and TRBJ2-1; 7 nucleotides match TRBD1. CDR3 length: 12 amino acids. The J segment lost 8 bases and the V segment lost 3 bases, leaving 1 base of the junction unmatched. The germline V gene has CDR1 SNHLY and CDR2 FYNNEI. CDR3 bases: TGTGCCAGCAGTGACAGGGGGTATGAGCAGTTCTTC. Encoded protein: CASSDRGYEQFF.

The rearrangement uses TRBV5-1 and TRBJ1-4, with D unclear. The CDR3 spans 11 residues. Germline V gene data show CDR1 as SGHRS and CDR2 as YFSETQ. V was clipped by 5 bases and J by 12 bases, with 11 bases between them. The CDR3 sequence: CASSSDTELFF. The CDR3, as DNA: TGCGCCAGCAGTTCCGACACTGAACTGTTTTTT. The full variable domain, in which reference TRBV5-1 and TRBJ1-4 provide the parts outside the CDR3, is KAGVTQTPRYLIKTRGQQVTLSCSPISGHRSVSWYQQTPGQGLQFLFEYFSETQRNKGNFPGRFSGRQFSNSRSEMNVSTLELGDSALYLCASSSDTELFFGSGTQLSVL.

This clonotype was seen a single time. Sequence at one end of the junction differs from germline and may be a read error. The chain employs TRBV12-3 or TRBV12-4 and TRBJ2-3, with 14 bases fitting TRBD2. The CDR3 consists of 15 residues. CDR3 nucleotides: TGTGCCAGCAGGGGGACTAGCGGGGGTCAAGATATGCAGTATTTT. It yields the protein CASRGTSGGQDMQYF.

The chain recombines TRBV24-1 with TRBJ2-5, with 9 bases fitting TRBD1. Germline values: CDR1 KGHDR, CDR2 SFDVKD. The ends lost 3 bases at V and 5 bases at J; junction bases unmatched: 3. The CDR3 consists of 14 residues. For the CDR3, the DNA is TGTGCCACCAGTGATAACGGACAGGGGGAGACCCAGTACTTC. This translates into CATSDNGQGETQYF.